This T cell receptor (beta chain) appears in the sequencing data of a study of T cell responses to AZD1222 COVID-19 vaccine. The V segment lost 6 bases and the J segment 3 bases; nucleotides outside the gene matches: 4. CDR1 and CDR2 (germline): MDHEN, SYDVKM. The CDR3 extends over 13 amino acids. This table comes from immunoSEQ multiplex PCR, and its TCRdb copy is limited to in-frame clones, with some not included. The data hold 130,000 to 150,000 clones, with around 88% observed a single time. As for this clone: Antigen unknown.

Broader study findings: Donor demographics were predominantly white British with a female majority; clonal diversity may be underestimated.

Material: peripheral blood, obtained on day 0 of MenACWY control vaccination. The sequence was obtained from an adult in good health. This rearrangement joins TRBV28 to TRBJ2-7, with 8 bases identical to TRBD1. The CDR3 bases are TGTGCCAGCAGGTCGGGACAGGACTACGAGCAGTACTTC. Amino acids: CASRSGQDYEQYF.